The source of this T cell receptor beta chain is a study of cytomegalovirus exposure and HLA in healthy donors (dated by TCRdb to 2016 to 2017). About the study as a whole: An earlier analysis of fewer than 750 of the donors reported about 260 Gb of sequence data and around 110 million unique TCR beta sequences obtained from roughly 170 million T cells. Among around 400 genotyped donors of the cohort, an average of around 240,000 unique TCR beta nucleotide sequences was sequenced per donor, of which 15% to 20% were non-productive. Roughly 300 gigabases of sequencing data and 78 million or so unique TCR sequences were included in an early release covering about 700 HLA-typed donors. Four or five DR-DQ haplotypes were handled as single units for association and clustering, since linkage in the cohort was strong. An earlier analysis of 587 of the donors applied high-throughput TCR beta sequencing to assess whether each TCR beta V gene segment acted as functional or pseudogenic. Rather than drawing on any new phenotypic data, the later analysis identified candidate immune exposures from TCR beta sequences and the way those sequences occurred across donors. Typing coverage differed by locus: A, B, C, DRB1 and DQB1 were typed in roughly 620-630 donors, DQA1 in around 500, DPA1 in around 580, and DPB1 in just under 480. To predict cytomegalovirus infection status, the study brought together high-throughput TCR immunosequencing, statistical association of individual TCRs with disease status, and machine learning. HLA typing included class I and class II loci at four-digit resolution. The study aimed to test whether signatures of past pathogen exposure could be identified by cataloging public T cell receptors. In addition to the first cohort of 666 subjects, a separate validation cohort of 130 or so different subjects was used. Donor age, sex, ethnicity and CMV serostatus were compiled alongside the repertoire data. A later analysis re-analyzed previously published TCR beta repertoires from 660 or so donors and added high-resolution HLA genotyping to study TCR occurrence patterns. In a later genetic analysis, genome-wide SNP genotypes for about 55% of the roughly 700 donors were used, and that subset was treated as a discovery cohort. Using immunosequencing, the study profiled T cell repertoires from around 680 subjects and related those repertoires to cytomegalovirus serostatus. All discovery cohort repertoires had been generated on a single sequencing platform. Of the approximately 400 genotyped donors, about 84% fell in the genetic ancestry cluster associated with self-reported Caucasian donors.

The library relied on the immunoSEQ multiplex PCR assay. For the multiplex PCR, a mixture combining 60 forward primers for TCR Vbeta segments and 13 reverse primers for TCR Jbeta segments was used. Amplification of the CDR3 region of rearranged TCR beta genes was performed with a multiplex PCR assay on genomic DNA. On the Illumina HiSeq System, the amplified TCR beta libraries were sequenced as 87-base-pair reads. Per the original workflow: A later analysis tallied 75 million to 95 million unique TCR beta chains across the 666 repertoires, and about 12 million of those chains were shared by two or more donors. Raw reads were error-corrected and collapsed into unique sequences with a nearest-neighbor algorithm that merged closely related sequences to remove PCR and sequencing errors. To assign V, D and J gene segments, CDR3 sequences were aligned to IMGT reference sequences. Each retained sequence needed at least a six-nucleotide match to both a V gene segment and a J gene segment. A rearrangement counted as productive if the CDR3 had no stop codons and remained in frame with V and J, and every other rearrangement counted as non-productive. Following IMGT convention, CDR3 was defined as the stretch from the second conserved V-encoded cysteine to the conserved J-encoded phenylalanine. The earlier analysis of more than 450 of the donors excluded sequences that lacked an unambiguous match to a single V gene segment. An earlier analysis of fewer than 750 of the donors called V segments functional above 56.7% productive rearrangements and segregating when the between-donor standard deviation exceeded 5%. A statistical classification framework was developed to diagnose cytomegalovirus status using the catalog of TCR beta chain sequences. A later analysis assigned V and J genes by comparing TCR nucleotide sequences with IMGT/GENE-DB human TR gene sequences. In a later analysis, CDR3 sequences and most-parsimonious VDJ recombination scenarios were assigned using the TCRdist pipeline. A later analysis defined each TCR beta chain by its CDR3 amino acid sequence plus V-gene family, and excluded reads lacking a unique V-gene family. In a later analysis, approximately 640 highly shared, low-generation-probability nucleotide sequences were removed to address suspected cross-contamination and a sequencing artifact. A later analysis calculated a clonal expansion index for each public chain from normalized within-repertoire ranks of inferred template counts. Generation probabilities in a later analysis came from a VDJ recombination model fitted to out-of-frame rearrangements, and those results were checked against IGoR. In a later analysis, TCR-TCR, TCR-HLA and TCR-CMV co-occurrence was scored with hypergeometric tests, and a repertoire-size bias correction was applied to TCR pairs. A later analysis estimated false discovery rates by permuting HLA or CMV assignments 20 times. In a later analysis, co-occurring TCRs were grouped with DBSCAN, and TCRdist sequence similarity was added when clustering was performed within HLA-allele-positive subsets. For co-occurrence clustering, repertoires with fewer than 30,000 or more than 120,000 public chains were excluded, along with about five repertoires with anomalous nucleotide sharing. Drawn from immuneACCESS, this table holds only the in-frame rearrangements with V and J called that TCRdb kept. Clones are partly lost; checked studies trace under half to an unresolved V gene and leave the rest unexplained. V, J and clone size derive from that table, while D and trimming were established from the DNA sequence. Per the sample table, the count is 150,000 or so clones. Of the sample, about 1.7% is held by the ten largest clones.

In total, approximately 610 healthy bone marrow donors made up the cohort. At the time of sampling, all cohort members were nominally healthy, though unrecorded immune exposures were likely present. The donor tested CMV seronegative and was one of the 352 seronegative cohort members. Every donor gave a peripheral blood sample, and the peripheral blood mononuclear cells from that sample were used for TCR beta sequencing. Genomic DNA extraction from the blood cell samples was performed with the Qiagen DNeasy Blood Extraction Kit. As to this clone: The target of this receptor is not known.

Paper-wide results and their limitations: According to a later analysis, parvovirus B19, influenza, CMV and Epstein-Barr virus appeared linked to several top co-occurrence clusters. In a later genetic analysis, a missense DCLRE1C variant was associated with V-gene and J-gene trimming of TCR beta chains, and the association was replicated in an independent cohort. In a later analysis, HLA-associated TCR beta chains showed more clonal expansion and lower generation probabilities than non-associated chains that were equally common. Correlated functional status among segregating V segments might reflect linkage disequilibrium, but an unknown experimental factor could not be ruled out. CMV serostatus was the only immune exposure information available for the cohort. A total of about 150 TCR beta chains were listed by the study as associated with cytomegalovirus. A later analysis associated 16,951 TCR beta sequences with specific HLA alleles at a false discovery rate of 0.05. The authors suggested that the approach could potentially be extended to other disease states and immunological phenotypes. A few of the identified cytomegalovirus-associated TCR beta chains were confirmed in vitro to be specific for cytomegalovirus antigens. A further reported finding was that TCR beta sequences accurately predicted the HLA-A and HLA-B alleles for most subjects in the first cohort. Compared with the roughly 700-donor mean, donors in an Asian-associated ancestry cluster had fewer N-insertions in productive TCRs, according to a later genetic analysis. Approximately 18 rarely observed V segments, including chromosome 9 orphons, were excluded from the earlier analysis of approximately 500 of the donors because counts were too low. Roughly uniform sequencing depth across donors was assumed in presence/absence analyses, although this assumption may not hold. A cluster of highly shared sequence variants was judged likely to represent a technical artifact of the sequencing pipeline. Most TCR sequences were seen in very few donors, while some public TCRs were found in many individuals. According to a later analysis, most CMV-associated TCR beta chains appeared to be HLA-restricted, and the HLA associations seemed to be driven largely by CMV exposure. In this cohort, only TCR beta chains were sequenced, and detectable features were limited by the absence of alpha or paired-chain data. In a later analysis, TCR association rates were found to vary across HLA loci, with the most associated TCRs seen for DRB1 alleles and the fewest for HLA-C alleles. In an earlier analysis of 587 of the donors, most TCR beta V segments appeared in productive rearrangements about 87% or about 30% of the time, broadly matching IMGT annotations. Strong co-occurrence of HLA alleles, especially DR and DQ, made assigning TCR associations to individual alleles difficult. The classifier was reported to diagnose cytomegalovirus status with high specificity and sensitivity in both the original and validation cohorts. Because HLA typing was missing for some donors at each locus, association tests included only the typed subset.

This clonotype originated in a woman aged 45-65 years in good health and CMV-seronegative. Sequencing used PBMCs.

The DNA sequence is TGTGCCAGTAGTATAGAGGTGACAGACCCCAATCAGCCCCAGCATTTT. It translates to CASSIEVTDPNQPQHF. The rearrangement joined TRBV19 to TRBJ1-5, and TRBD1 may be the D gene, going by 5 matching bases. The CDR3 has 16 amino acids, counting the end cysteine and phenylalanine. Kept here is only the CDR3 DNA, which spans 48 bases and is read in frame from base 1. The trim is 0 bases for V and 3 bases for J, with a gap of 12 bases between the germline ends. CDR1 LNHDA and CDR2 SQIVND are derived from the germline V gene (reference sequence).